This T cell receptor beta chain stems from a study of OX40 agonist ivuxolimab in advanced cancers. Context from the whole study: Ivuxolimab, which targeted the costimulatory receptor OX40 (CD134), was an agonistic, fully human IgG2 monoclonal antibody. The monotherapy dose-escalation portion (N = 52 patients) of the phase I ivuxolimab trial is reported in the paper. Prior anti-PD-1, anti-PD-L1 or anti-CTLA-4 therapy was permitted, and approximately 42% of dose-escalation patients had received checkpoint inhibitors. Partial responses were achieved by three dose-escalation patients, of whom one had hepatocellular carcinoma and two had cutaneous melanoma. The point of sequencing TCRbeta in the periphery was to test whether ivuxolimab changed TCR sequence diversity and drove clonal T-cell expansion. Of the 50 to 55 dose-escalation patients, hepatocellular carcinoma was present in 19, melanoma in some 15, renal cell carcinoma in 9 and head and neck cancer in 9. Intravenous ivuxolimab was administered to patients every 2 weeks at six dose levels: 0.01, 0.1, 0.3, 1.5, 3 and 10 mg/kg. The dose-escalation cohort was 82.7% male with a mean age of approximately 60 years, ranging from about 20 to 80. Broad study findings and their caveats: Antigen specificity was not determined for the clonally expanded peripheral T cells. After ivuxolimab, CD8+ T cells had more expanded clones than CD4+ T cells on average. In the 0.1-3.0 mg/kg groups, partial responders had among the lowest normalized peripheral clonal expansion, particularly in CD8+ T cells. Low levels of normalized T-cell clonal expansion were also shown by some nonresponding patients. Clonal expansion of both CD4+ and CD8+ blood T cells was observed from baseline to week 6 at doses 0.1 to 3.0 mg/kg.

To sequence the TCRbeta CDR3 region, genomic DNA was isolated from the sorted cells. TCRbeta CDR3 regions were sequenced using the immunoSEQ Assay. TCRdb re-hosts the immuneACCESS table, in-frame sequences only. Its copies lack some clones; in the studies checked, an unresolved V gene accounts for under half of them, and the cause for the rest is not known. The sample has 71,000 or so clones on record, about 88% of them singletons. The leading ten clones occupy roughly 0.99% of the sample. Of note for this clone: No cognate antigen has been identified for it. No much larger clone exists at a distance of one base, and base qualities are not known.

The trial excluded patients who had a history of autoimmune disease or were on systemic immunosuppression. Peripheral blood for TCR sequencing was collected from all dose cohorts at baseline, on cycle 4 day 1, and on cycle 7 day 1. Samples came from an open-label, multicenter, first-in-human phase I dose-escalation trial of ivuxolimab. Adults with locally advanced or metastatic melanoma, renal cell carcinoma, hepatocellular carcinoma or head and neck squamous cell carcinoma were enrolled in the trial. Before TCR sequencing, CD4+ and CD8+ T cells were separately sorted from peripheral blood. CDR1 and CDR2, looked up from the germline V gene, are MNHNS and SASEGT. The CDR3 sequence holds 14 residues, the cysteine and phenylalanine included. Only the CDR3 region is kept as DNA, spanning 42 bases read in frame from base 1.

The sequencing used CD4+ or CD8+ T cells sorted from blood, collected in a trial of the OX40 agonist ivuxolimab. The rearranged segments are TRBV6-1 and TRBJ2-5; 7 bases in the junction line up with TRBD2. The J call is doubtful: the DNA matches TRBJ2-7 better. The source of this sequence is an adult with an advanced solid tumor such as melanoma, head and neck, liver or kidney cancer. The DNA sequence is as follows: TGTGCCAGCAGTGAAGCGGCTAGCGGCTACGAGCAGTACTTC. This encodes CASSEAASGYEQYF.